This T cell receptor beta chain was recovered during a study of human T cells and chemical hapten exposure. About the research overall: Upper back patch tests used 0.01% DPC, scored after 6 days. Small differences in pooled library volume mainly drove the variation in TCR yields per sample.

CDR1 MDHEN and CDR2 SYDVKM come from the germline V gene. The ends lost 6 bases at V and 1 base at J; junction bases unmatched: 6. The length of the CDR3 is 15 residues. Remarks on this clonotype: Antigen unknown.

Findings and limits, study-wide: Since the donors had alopecia, their immune response may not be the same as that of healthy people. Controls formed significantly fewer large CDR3 similarity clusters than expanded TCRs did.

The time point denotes: patch test 3, about 24 weeks after DPC sensitization. Treatment of the sample: therapeutic diphenylcyclopropenone sensitization with weekly scalp DPC. MiXCR, applied by TCRdb to the RACE reads, yields one record per CDR3 protein. Here the sample spans some 180,000 distinct CDR3 sequences, 20% to 25% being singletons. The chain combines TRBV28 with TRBJ2-3, with 8 bases aligning to TRBD2. The sequence was collected from a middle-aged woman with alopecia areata. Some clones in this sample may be carry-over from other donors' samples. The source material was whole blood, sampled in connection with sensitization to the hapten diphenylcyclopropenone (DPC). In nucleotides, the CDR3 is TGTGCCAGCAGACAAGCGGGAGCGGGCACAGATACGCAGTATTTT. Protein: CASRQAGAGTDTQYF.